A selection of T cell receptor beta chains follows, all from one sample in a study of T cell responses to AZD1222 COVID-19 vaccine. Sequenced by immunoSEQ multiplex PCR; TCRdb stores in-frame clones only, minus some. In the table there are 95,000 to 100,000 clones, 88% of which are singletons. The material sequenced was peripheral blood, taken 28 days after the second AZD1222 dose. These receptors were obtained from an adult who received the AZD1222 COVID-19 vaccine. Each CDR3 is given without its conserved first and last residue. Each record gives: J gene, CDR3 length, V gene, CDR3 protein.

>TRBJ1-2|12|TRBV5-1
ASSLEGYAYGYT
>TRBJ1-2|13|TRBV11-2
ASSLRTGVKYGYT
>TRBJ2-7|11|TRBV3-1/TRBV3-2
ASSQPPLYEQY
>TRBJ1-1|13|TRBV10-3
ATTGKQYSYTEAF
>TRBJ2-7|13|TRBV7-6
ASSLATSGSYEQY
>TRBJ2-7|13|TRBV2
ASNPGQGSGDEQY
>TRBJ2-1|14|TRBV27
ASSIRLAGDGNEQF
>TRBJ1-2|10|TRBV19
ASTDRDGGYT
>TRBJ2-4|13|TRBV19
AITLGGLTKNIQY
>TRBJ1-4|11|TRBV27
ASSLGRNEKLF
>TRBJ2-2|12|TRBV28
ASILTGGTGELF
>TRBJ1-1|12|TRBV25-1
ASSESTGNPEAF
>TRBJ2-1|14|TRBV5-1
ASSSRLAGLYNEQF
>TRBJ1-1|12|TRBV19
ASKGERDNTEAF
>TRBJ1-4|10|TRBV30
AWSLGGEKLF
>TRBJ1-1|12|TRBV5-4
ASSLDPGATEAF
>TRBJ1-2|11|TRBV5-6
ASSLALGHGYT
>TRBJ2-2|12|TRBV11-3
ASSARQGDGELF
>TRBJ2-2|14|TRBV5-6
ASTRATGAITGELF
>TRBJ2-3|13|TRBV6-1
ASSEEAGGTDTQY
>TRBJ2-7|15|TRBV28
ASNEVQGPRGAYEQY
>TRBJ2-2|17|TRBV4-2
ASSRGQGRAGGFTGELF
>TRBJ1-6|12|TRBV5-1
ASSLGGEPSPLH
>TRBJ2-2|13|TRBV5-1
ASSLGAGASGELF
>TRBJ2-1|9|TRBV20-1
SASLGNEQF
>TRBJ2-5|12|TRBV5-4
ASSLYDSQETQY
>TRBJ2-3|12|TRBV6-1
ASSEQGEGYTQY
>TRBJ1-5|13|TRBV7-3
ASSLSGGHNQPQH